This T cell receptor beta chain comes out of a study of shared clonotypes between healthy human individuals. Notes on the study in general: Naive CD4 clonotype sharing across several donors was around 5%.

Here immunoSEQ multiplex PCR was the method, and the copy in TCRdb shows in-frame clones only, minus some. The table lists about a million clones, approximately 68% of them singletons. With regard to this clone: Its antigen remains unidentified.

The CDR3 is 16 amino acids. Germline CDR1 and CDR2: SGHRS and YFSETQ. J lost 4 bases, V lost 4 bases, and 7 bases had no gene match. Sequenced sample: memory CD4+ T cells sorted from blood. The subset is: CD45RA-negative fraction. The receptor was isolated from a man younger than 35 in good health. The chain recombines TRBV5-1 with TRBJ2-3; 12 bases are shared with TRBD2. CDR3: CASSQRLAGDADTQYF. CDR3 sequence (DNA): TGCGCCAGCAGCCAAAGACTAGCGGGAGATGCAGATACGCAGTATTTT. Full variable domain (missing parts from reference TRBV5-1 and TRBJ2-3): KAGVTQTPRYLIKTRGQQVTLSCSPISGHRSVSWYQQTPGQGLQFLFEYFSETQRNKGNFPGRFSGRQFSNSRSEMNVSTLELGDSALYLCASSQRLAGDADTQYFGPGTRLTVL.